This T cell receptor beta chain emerged from a study of cytomegalovirus exposure and HLA in healthy donors. The PCR employed 60 Vbeta primers together with 13 Jbeta primers. Sequencing used immunoSEQ multiplex PCR; TCRdb keeps in-frame clones, though not all of them. Of about 230,000 clones in the sample, roughly 84% were seen once. Material for sequencing was PBMCs. This sequence was found in a girl aged 2-9 years in good health and CMV-seronegative.

CDR3 amino acids: CASSESESGSSYGYTF. CDR3 nucleotide sequence: TGTGCCAGCAGTGAATCTGAGTCGGGGTCTTCCTATGGCTACACCTTC. This sequence joins TRBV6-1 and TRBJ1-2; D is ambiguous. Trimming pared 2 bases from V and 4 bases from J, leaving 17 bases between. The CDR3 loop spans 16 amino acids. Germline CDR1 is MNHNS and CDR2 is SASEGT.